This passage covers 4 T cell receptor beta chains from one sample sequenced in a study of blood T cell repertoires in COVID-19. Sequenced by immunoSEQ multiplex PCR; TCRdb stores in-frame clones only, minus some. The table includes fewer than 300,000 clones, approximately 80% detected once. Sequenced sample: PBMCs or T cells enriched from blood (not recorded which). These receptors were collected from a man aged 35 to 55 who had been exposed to COVID-19.

Only one count was recorded for this clone. The V gene is TRBV7-2, the J gene TRBJ2-1; D gene ambiguous. Germline-derived CDR1 and CDR2 are SGHTA and FQGNSA. Trimming removed 2 bases at V and 7 bases at J, with 9 bases between. This CDR3 has 13 amino acids. CDR3 region: CASSLMGKNEQFF. For the CDR3, the DNA is TGTGCCAGCAGCTTAATGGGCAAAAATGAGCAGTTCTTC.

CDR3 residues: CASSTGLAGAYEQYF. CDR3 DNA sequence: TGTGCCAGCAGCACGGGACTAGCAGGCGCCTACGAGCAGTACTTC. The chain recombines TRBV27 with TRBJ2-7; TRBD2 aligns across 9 bases. The germline V gene has CDR1 MNHEY and CDR2 SMNVEV (reference sequence). CDR3 length equals 15 residues. The junction had 8 bases not matched to a gene; V was cut back by 6 bases and J by 2 bases.

J is TRBJ2-7 and V is TRBV11-2; D is uncertain. Trimming cost V 0 bases and J 0 bases, with 6 bases left between them. CDR1 is SGHAT, CDR2 FQNNGV, per germline. The CDR3 covers 14 residues. The CDR3 DNA sequence: TGTGCCAGCAGCTTAGAGTCCAGCTCCTACGAGCAGTACTTC. Its translation is CASSLESSSYEQYF.

The CDR3: CASSLSLSTTDTQYF. In DNA form, the CDR3 reads TGTGCCAGCTCACTCTCACTAAGTACCACAGATACGCAGTATTTT. V is TRBV18 and J is TRBJ2-3; D is uncertain. Looked up from germline, CDR1 is KGHSH and CDR2 is LQKENI. V gave up 4 bases and J gave up 2 bases, with 13 bases separating them. This CDR3 contains 15 residues.